This TCR beta chain was obtained from a study of CD8 T cells in Susac syndrome. Study-level findings and limits: In its TCR sequencing and HLA analysis, the study acknowledged that the number of individuals was relatively small.

Germline V lookup: CDR1 DFQATT, CDR2 SNEGSKA (reference sequence). The length of the CDR3 is 13 residues. The V end lost 5 bases, the J end lost 5 bases, and 15 bases lay between the germline ends. Random hexamers were used to reverse transcribe an amount of about 0.45 to 1 ug RNA. Amplification of TCR beta CDR3 by immunoSEQ multiplex PCR spanned 54 Vbeta and 13 Jbeta. TCRdb ran MiXCR on the immunoSEQ multiplex PCR reads and lists one entry per CDR3 protein. The sample lists around 130,000 distinct CDR3 sequences, about 95% seen once, with about 0.089% in the top ten. In the case of this clonotype: Its specificity is not known.

Sequencing of TCR beta was carried out in blood CD8+ and CD4+ T cells. TEMRA cells were FACS-enriched, unlike CD8+ and CD4+ T cells, which were negatively isolated. Material for sequencing was CD4+ T cells from PBMCs. The origin of this receptor is a human donor in good health. The V call is TRBV20-1, the J call TRBJ1-1; D ambiguous. This CDR3 is CSAHGQAGTEAFF. CDR3 DNA sequence: TGCAGTGCTCATGGGCAGGCGGGAACTGAAGCTTTCTTT.